This is a list of T cell receptor beta chains from one sample in a study of blood T cell repertoires in COVID-19. TCRdb's table, derived via immunoSEQ multiplex PCR, lists solely in-frame clones and lacks some. The sample lists 150,000 or so clones, around 85% seen once, with 0.95% to 1.5% in the top ten. The sample comprised peripheral blood. The receptors were sampled from a man aged 60-69 years who had recovered from COVID-19. CDR3s include the opening cysteine and the closing phenylalanine or tryptophan. A D gene is named only where the DNA matches it firmly. Expanded clones get a size class; other rows say once, few or many, or leave the size out.

>.|TRBV9|.|TRBJ2-1
TGTGCCAGCAGCGTAGGTCCCGGTGGCTACAATGAGCAGTTCTTC
CASSVGPGGYNEQFF
>TRBD2|TRBV7-2|.|TRBJ2-3
TGTGCCAGCAGCTTATCGCCGGGGGGGGTTAGCACAGATACGCAGTATTTT
CASSLSPGGVSTDTQYF
>TRBD2|TRBV5-1|.|TRBJ2-7
TGCGCCAGCAGCCCGACTAGCGGGGGAGGATACGAGCAGTACTTC
CASSPTSGGGYEQYF
>.|TRBV3-1/TRBV3-2|few|TRBJ1-5
TGTGCCAGCAGCGCGTCGAATCAGCCCCAGCATTTT
CASSASNQPQHF
>.|TRBV9|few|TRBJ1-2
TGTGCCAGCAGCGGACAGACAGACTATGGCTACACCTTC
CASSGQTDYGYTF
>TRBD2|TRBV10-3|.|TRBJ2-3
TGTGCCATCAGTTCGAGGACTAGCGGGGGGAATACGCAGTATTTT
CAISSRTSGGNTQYF
>.|TRBV13|few|TRBJ2-1
TGTGCCAGCAGCTTTACTAGGAGTCATGAGCAGTTCTTC
CASSFTRSHEQFF
>.|TRBV30|.|TRBJ2-5
TGTGCCTGGAGTAAGCGGGACAAGACCCAGTACTTC
CAWSKRDKTQYF
>TRBD1|TRBV6-6|.|TRBJ1-4
TGTGCCAGCAGTTACCCCCCCGGACAGGGGAATGAAAAACTGTTTTTT
CASSYPPGQGNEKLFF
>.|TRBV5-1|.|TRBJ2-2
TGCGCCAGCAGACCCGGGACAAGAACCGGGGAGCTGTTTTTT
CASRPGTRTGELFF
>.|TRBV6-5|.|TRBJ1-3
TGTGCCAGCAGTTACAGGGGTCGGGGAAACACCATATATTTT
CASSYRGRGNTIYF
>TRBD1|TRBV5-4|.|TRBJ2-3
TGTGCCAGCAGTTGGGACAGGGGGTTCACAGATACGCAGTATTTT
CASSWDRGFTDTQYF
>TRBD1|TRBV28|.|TRBJ1-3
TGTGCCAGCAGGGGCCTGGGGACAGCCGTCTCTGGAAACACCATATATTTT
CASRGLGTAVSGNTIYF
>.|TRBV19|.|TRBJ1-1
TGTGCCAGTAGATCCGACAAGAACACTGAAGCTTTCTTT
CASRSDKNTEAFF
>TRBD1|TRBV18|.|TRBJ2-5
TGTGCCAGCTCACGCCGGACAGGGGGGTCACCAGAGACCCAGTACTTC
CASSRRTGGSPETQYF
>.|TRBV5-1|.|TRBJ1-1
TGCGCCAGCAGCTTGGAAGGGGTAGCAACTGAAGCTTTCTTT
CASSLEGVATEAFF
>TRBD2|TRBV5-1|.|TRBJ2-5
TGCGCCAGCAGCTGGACTAGCGGGGTTTCTTATGGGGAGACCCAGTACTTC
CASSWTSGVSYGETQYF